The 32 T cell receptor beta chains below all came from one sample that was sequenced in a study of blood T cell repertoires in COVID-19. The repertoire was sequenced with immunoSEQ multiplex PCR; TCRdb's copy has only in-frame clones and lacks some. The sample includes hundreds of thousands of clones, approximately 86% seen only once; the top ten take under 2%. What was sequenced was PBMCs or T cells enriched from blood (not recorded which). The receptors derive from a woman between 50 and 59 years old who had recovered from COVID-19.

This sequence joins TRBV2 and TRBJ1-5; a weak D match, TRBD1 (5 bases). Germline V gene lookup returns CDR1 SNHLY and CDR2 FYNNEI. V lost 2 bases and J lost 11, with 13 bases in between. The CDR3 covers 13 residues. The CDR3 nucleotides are TGTGCCAGCAGTGAAAACGGGGGGTTGGCCCAGCATTTT. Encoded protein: CASSENGGLAQHF.

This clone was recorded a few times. The CDR3: CASSAGGGNQPQHF. The CDR3 bases are TGTGCCAGCTCAGCTGGGGGGGGCAATCAGCCCCAGCATTTT. V gene TRBV18 combines with J gene TRBJ1-5, with TRBD1 as a possible D gene (5 bases). The germline V gene encodes CDR1 KGHSH and CDR2 LQKENI. The CDR3 has 14 residues. V shed 5 bases and J shed 2 bases, with 10 bases lying between them.

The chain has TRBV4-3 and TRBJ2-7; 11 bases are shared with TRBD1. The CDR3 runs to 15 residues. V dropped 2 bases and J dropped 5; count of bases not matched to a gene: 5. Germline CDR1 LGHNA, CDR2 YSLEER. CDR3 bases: TGCGCCAGCAGCCAAAGGACAGGGGGCATCAACGAGCAGTACTTC. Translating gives CASSQRTGGINEQYF.

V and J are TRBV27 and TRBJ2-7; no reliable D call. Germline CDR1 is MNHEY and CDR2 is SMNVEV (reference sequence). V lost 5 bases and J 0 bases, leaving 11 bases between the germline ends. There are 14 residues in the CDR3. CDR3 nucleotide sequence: TGTGCCAGCAGTCCTAGATTGAGCTCCTACGAGCAGTACTTC. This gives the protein CASSPRLSSYEQYF.

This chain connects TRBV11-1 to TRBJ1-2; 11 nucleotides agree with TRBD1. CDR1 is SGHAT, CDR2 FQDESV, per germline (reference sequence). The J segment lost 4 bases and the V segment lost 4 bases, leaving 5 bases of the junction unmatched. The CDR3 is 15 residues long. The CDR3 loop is CASSSGTGGTYGYTF. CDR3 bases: TGTGCCAGCAGCTCCGGGACAGGGGGAACCTATGGCTACACCTTC.

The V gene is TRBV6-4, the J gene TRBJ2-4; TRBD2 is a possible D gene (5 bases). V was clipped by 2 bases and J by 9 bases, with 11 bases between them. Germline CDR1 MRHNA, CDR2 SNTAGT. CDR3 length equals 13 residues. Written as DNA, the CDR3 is TGTGCCAGCAGTGACCGTAGCGAGGGCATTCAGTACTTC. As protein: CASSDRSEGIQYF.

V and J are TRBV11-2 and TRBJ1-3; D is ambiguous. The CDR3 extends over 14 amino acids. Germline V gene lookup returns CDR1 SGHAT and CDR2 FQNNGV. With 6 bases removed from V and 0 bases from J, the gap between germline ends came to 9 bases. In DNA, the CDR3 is TGTGCCAGCAGTACACGGGACTCTGGAAACACCATATATTTT. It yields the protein CASSTRDSGNTIYF.

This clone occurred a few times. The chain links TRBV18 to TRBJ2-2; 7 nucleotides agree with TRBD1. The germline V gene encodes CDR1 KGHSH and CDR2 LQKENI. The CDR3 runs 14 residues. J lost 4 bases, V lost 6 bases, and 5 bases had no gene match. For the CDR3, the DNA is TGTGCCAGCTCCCCAGACAGGGTCACCGGGGAGCTGTTTTTT. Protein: CASSPDRVTGELFF. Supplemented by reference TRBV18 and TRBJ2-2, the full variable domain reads NAGVMQNPRHLVRRRGQEARLRCSPMKGHSHVYWYRQLPEEGLKFMVYLQKENIIDESGMPKERFSAEFPKEGPSILRIQQVVRGDSAAYFCASSPDRVTGELFFGEGSRLTVL.

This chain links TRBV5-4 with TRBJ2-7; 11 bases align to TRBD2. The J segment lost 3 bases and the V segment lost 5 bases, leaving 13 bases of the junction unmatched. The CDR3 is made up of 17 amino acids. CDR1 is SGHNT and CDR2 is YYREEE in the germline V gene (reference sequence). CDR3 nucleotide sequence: TGTGCCAGCAGATCTGCTGGGACTAGCGGAACAAGCTACGAGCAGTACTTC. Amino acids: CASRSAGTSGTSYEQYF.

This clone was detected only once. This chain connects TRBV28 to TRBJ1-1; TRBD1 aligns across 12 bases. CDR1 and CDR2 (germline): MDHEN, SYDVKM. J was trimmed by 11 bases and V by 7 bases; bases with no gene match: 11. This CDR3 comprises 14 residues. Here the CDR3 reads CASNLGQGAVVAFF. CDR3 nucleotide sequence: TGTGCCAGCAATCTGGGACAGGGGGCAGTCGTTGCTTTCTTT.

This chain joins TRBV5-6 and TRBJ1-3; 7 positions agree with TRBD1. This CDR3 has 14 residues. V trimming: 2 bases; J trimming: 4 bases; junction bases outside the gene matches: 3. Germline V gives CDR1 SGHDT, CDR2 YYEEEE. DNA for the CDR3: TGTGCCAGCAGCTTTACAGGGGCCGGAAACACCATATATTTT. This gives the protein CASSFTGAGNTIYF. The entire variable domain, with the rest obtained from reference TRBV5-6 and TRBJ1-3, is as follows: DAGVTQSPTHLIKTRGQQVTLRCSPKSGHDTVSWYQQALGQGPQFIFQYYEEEERQRGNFPDRFSGHQFPNYSSELNVNALLLGDSALYLCASSFTGAGNTIYFGEGSWLTVV.

This CDR3 reads CASGSSGGQGHEQFF. Written as DNA, the CDR3 is TGTGCTAGTGGTTCCTCAGGGGGACAGGGGCATGAGCAGTTCTTC. The chain employs TRBV12-5 and TRBJ2-1; 10 bases match TRBD1. The CDR3 extends over 15 amino acids. Unmatched junction bases numbered 8, after V lost 4 bases and J lost 8 bases. From germline, CDR1 is LGHNT and CDR2 FRNRAP.

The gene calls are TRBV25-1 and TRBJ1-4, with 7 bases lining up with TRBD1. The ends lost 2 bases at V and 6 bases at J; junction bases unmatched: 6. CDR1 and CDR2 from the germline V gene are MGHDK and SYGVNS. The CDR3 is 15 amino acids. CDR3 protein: CASSEAQGLDEKLFF. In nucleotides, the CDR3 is TGTGCCAGCAGTGAAGCACAGGGGTTGGATGAAAAACTGTTTTTT.

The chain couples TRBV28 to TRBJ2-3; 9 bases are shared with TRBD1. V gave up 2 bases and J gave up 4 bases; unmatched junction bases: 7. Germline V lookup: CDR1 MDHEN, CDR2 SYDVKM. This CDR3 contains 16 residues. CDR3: CASSLSGTGFADTQYF. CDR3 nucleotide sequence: TGTGCCAGCAGTTTAAGTGGGACAGGGTTCGCAGATACGCAGTATTTT.

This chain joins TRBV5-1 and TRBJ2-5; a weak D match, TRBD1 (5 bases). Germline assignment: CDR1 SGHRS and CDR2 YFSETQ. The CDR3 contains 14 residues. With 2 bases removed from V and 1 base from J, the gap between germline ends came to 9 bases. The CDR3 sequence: CASSFSGPQETQYF. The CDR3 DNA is TGCGCCAGCAGCTTTTCAGGGCCCCAAGAGACCCAGTACTTC.

As DNA, the CDR3 is TGTGCCAGCAGCTCGGAGACAGGGGGCGGAAACACCATATATTTT. This translates into CASSSETGGGNTIYF. V is TRBV7-9 and J is TRBJ1-3; the match to TRBD1 covers 10 bases. Germline V lookup: CDR1 SEHNR, CDR2 FQNEAQ (reference sequence). The ends lost 4 bases at V and 4 bases at J; junction bases unmatched: 4. CDR3 length: 15 residues.

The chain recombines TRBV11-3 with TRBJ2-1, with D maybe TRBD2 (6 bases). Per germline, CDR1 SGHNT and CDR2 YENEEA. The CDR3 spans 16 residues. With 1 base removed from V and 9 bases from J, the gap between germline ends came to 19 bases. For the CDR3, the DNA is TGTGCCAGCAGCTTAGGGCTAGCGAACCCTTCGGGTGAGCAGTTCTTC. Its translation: CASSLGLANPSGEQFF.

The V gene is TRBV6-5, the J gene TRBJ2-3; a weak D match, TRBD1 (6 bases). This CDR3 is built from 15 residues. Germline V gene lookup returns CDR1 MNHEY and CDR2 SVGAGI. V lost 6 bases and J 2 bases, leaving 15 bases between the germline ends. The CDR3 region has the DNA TGTGCCAGCAGCCCAGGGGATGTAAACACAGATACGCAGTATTTT. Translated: CASSPGDVNTDTQYF.

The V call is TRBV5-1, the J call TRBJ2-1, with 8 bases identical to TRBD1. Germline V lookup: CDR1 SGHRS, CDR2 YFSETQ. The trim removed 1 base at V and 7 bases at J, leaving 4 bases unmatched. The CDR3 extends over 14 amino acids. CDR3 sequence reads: CASSLSGGKNEQFF. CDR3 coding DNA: TGCGCCAGCAGCTTGTCAGGGGGCAAAAATGAGCAGTTCTTC.

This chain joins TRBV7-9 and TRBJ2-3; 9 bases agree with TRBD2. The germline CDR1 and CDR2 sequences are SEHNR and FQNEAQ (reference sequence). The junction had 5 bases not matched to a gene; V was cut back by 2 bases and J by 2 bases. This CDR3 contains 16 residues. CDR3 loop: CASSLRLAEFTDTQYF. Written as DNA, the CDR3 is TGTGCCAGCAGCTTACGACTAGCGGAATTCACAGATACGCAGTATTTT.

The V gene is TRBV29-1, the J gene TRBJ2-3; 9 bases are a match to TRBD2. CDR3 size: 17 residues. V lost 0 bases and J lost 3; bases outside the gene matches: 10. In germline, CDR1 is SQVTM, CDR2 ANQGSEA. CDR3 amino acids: CSVEDQVAGVRTDTQYF. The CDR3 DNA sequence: TGCAGCGTTGAAGATCAAGTAGCGGGAGTGAGGACAGATACGCAGTATTTT.

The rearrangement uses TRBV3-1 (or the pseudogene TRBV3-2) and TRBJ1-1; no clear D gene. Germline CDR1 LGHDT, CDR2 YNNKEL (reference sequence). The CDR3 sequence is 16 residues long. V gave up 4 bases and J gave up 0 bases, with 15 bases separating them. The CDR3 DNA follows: TGTGCCAGCAGCCCACGGCGGCCCGGGTTGAACACTGAAGCTTTCTTT. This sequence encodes CASSPRRPGLNTEAFF.

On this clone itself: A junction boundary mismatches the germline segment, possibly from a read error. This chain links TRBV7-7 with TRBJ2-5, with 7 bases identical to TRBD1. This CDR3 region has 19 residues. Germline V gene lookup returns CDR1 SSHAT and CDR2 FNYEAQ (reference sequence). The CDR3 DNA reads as TGTGCTAGCAGCTTAAAGGGGGACAGCCGCAACAAGTACCAAGAGACCCAGTACTTC. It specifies CASSLKGDSRNKYQETQYF. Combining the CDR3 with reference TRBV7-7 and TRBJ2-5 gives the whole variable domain GAGVSQSPRYKVTKRGQDVTLRCDPISSHATLYWYQQALGQGPEFLTYFNYEAQPDKSGLPSDRFSAERPEGSISTLTIQRTEQRDSAMYRCASSLKGDSRNKYQETQYFGPGTRLLVL.

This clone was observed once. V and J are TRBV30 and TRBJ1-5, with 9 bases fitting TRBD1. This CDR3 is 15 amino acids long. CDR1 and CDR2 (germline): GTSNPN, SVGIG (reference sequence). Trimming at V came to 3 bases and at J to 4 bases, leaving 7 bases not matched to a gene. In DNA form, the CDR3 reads TGTGCCTGGAGGATTCCGGGACAGGGTAATCAGCCCCAGCATTTT. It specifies CAWRIPGQGNQPQHF.

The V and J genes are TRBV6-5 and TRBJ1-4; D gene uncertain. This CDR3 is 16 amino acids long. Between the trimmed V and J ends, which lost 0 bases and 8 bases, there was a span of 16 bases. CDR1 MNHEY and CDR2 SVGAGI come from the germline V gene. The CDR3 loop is CASSYSSSGSGEKLFF. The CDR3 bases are TGTGCCAGCAGTTACTCATCGTCGGGGTCGGGGGAAAAACTGTTTTTT.

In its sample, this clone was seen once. CDR3: CAISPQTGLTDTQYF. The CDR3 nucleotides read TGTGCCATCAGTCCACAGACAGGACTCACAGATACGCAGTATTTT. V and J are TRBV10-3 and TRBJ2-3, with a possible D match to TRBD1 (6 bases). The CDR3 has 15 amino acids. Trimming removed 5 bases at V and 2 bases at J, with 14 bases between. CDR1 and CDR2 (germline): ENHRY, SYGVKD.

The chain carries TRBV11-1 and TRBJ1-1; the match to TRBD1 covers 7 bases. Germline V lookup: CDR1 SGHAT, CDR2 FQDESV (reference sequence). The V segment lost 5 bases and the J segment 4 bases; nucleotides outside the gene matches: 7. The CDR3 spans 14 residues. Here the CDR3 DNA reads TGTGCCAGCAGCGCAACGACAGGGTTCACTGAAGCTTTCTTT. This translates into CASSATTGFTEAFF.

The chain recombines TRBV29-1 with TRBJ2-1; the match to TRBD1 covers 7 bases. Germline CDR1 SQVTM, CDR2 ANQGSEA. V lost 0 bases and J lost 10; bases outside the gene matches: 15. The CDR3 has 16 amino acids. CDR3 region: CSVEDRNETGRLEQFF. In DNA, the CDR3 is TGCAGCGTTGAAGATCGGAACGAGACAGGGCGTTTGGAGCAGTTCTTC.

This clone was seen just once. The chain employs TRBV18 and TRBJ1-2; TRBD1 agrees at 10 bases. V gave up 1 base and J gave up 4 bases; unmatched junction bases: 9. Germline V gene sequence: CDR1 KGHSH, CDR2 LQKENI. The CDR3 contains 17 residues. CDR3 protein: CASSPLSAGQGIYGYTF. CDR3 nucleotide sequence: TGTGCCAGCTCACCACTGTCAGCGGGACAGGGGATCTATGGCTACACCTTC.

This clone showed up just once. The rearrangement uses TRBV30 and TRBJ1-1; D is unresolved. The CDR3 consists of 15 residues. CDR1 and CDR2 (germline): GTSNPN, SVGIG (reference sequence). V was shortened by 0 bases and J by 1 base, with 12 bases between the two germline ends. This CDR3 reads CAWSVRGRGNTEAFF. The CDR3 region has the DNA TGTGCCTGGAGTGTGCGGGGTCGGGGGAACACTGAAGCTTTCTTT.

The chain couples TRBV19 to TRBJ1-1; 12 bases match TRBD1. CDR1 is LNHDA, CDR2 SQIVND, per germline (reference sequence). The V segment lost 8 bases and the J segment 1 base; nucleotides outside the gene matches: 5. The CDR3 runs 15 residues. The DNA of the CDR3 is TGTGCCAGTGGGACAGGGGGCTTTGCGAACACTGAAGCTTTCTTT. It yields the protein CASGTGGFANTEAFF.

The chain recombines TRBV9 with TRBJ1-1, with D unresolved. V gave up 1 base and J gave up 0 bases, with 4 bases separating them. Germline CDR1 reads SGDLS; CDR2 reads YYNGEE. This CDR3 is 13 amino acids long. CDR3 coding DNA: TGTGCCAGCAGCGTACTTATGAACACTGAAGCTTTCTTT. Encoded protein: CASSVLMNTEAFF.